Following are 11 T cell receptor beta chains from one sample sequenced in a study of Graves' ophthalmopathy and Graves' hyperthyroidism. Amplification of the TCR beta CDR3 regions used RNA transcripts (as template). Second-round multiplex PCR came after a first-round RT-PCR that employed HTBI primers. In TCRdb, the multiplex PCR reads were re-called with MiXCR into one record per CDR3 protein. The profile shows more than 1,000,000 distinct CDR3 sequences, about 35% of them singletons. Sample: peripheral blood or thyroid tissue (not recorded which). The source is an adult man with Graves' hyperthyroidism.

This chain joins TRBV2 and TRBJ2-2; tentative D call: TRBD2 (5 bases). Trimming cost V 6 bases and J 5 bases, with 16 bases left between them. The length of the CDR3 is 15 residues. From germline, CDR1 is SNHLY and CDR2 FYNNEI. Here the CDR3 DNA reads TGTGCCAGCAGAACTTATACTGGGAGAACCGGGGAGCTGTTTTTT. Translating it yields CASRTYTGRTGELFF.

This clonotype has only a few counts. The chain is built from TRBV7-2 and TRBJ1-1; no definite D call. The CDR3 has 13 amino acids. In germline, CDR1 is SGHTA, CDR2 FQGNSA. V gave up 4 bases and J gave up 11 bases, with 17 bases separating them. DNA of the CDR3: TGTGCCAGCAGCTCCAGACCCTCGTTCGGGGCTTTCTTT. Translated: CASSSRPSFGAFF.

This clonotype was observed at least ten times. The genes are TRBV29-1 and TRBJ1-4, with D possibly matching TRBD1 (6 bases). The length of the CDR3 is 14 residues. CDR1 is SQVTM and CDR2 is ANQGSEA in the germline V gene. Deletions cut 6 bases from V and 5 bases from J, with 16 bases between. The CDR3 region is CSVKRGQINEKLFF. The DNA of the CDR3 is TGCAGCGTAAAACGCGGACAGATAAATGAAAAACTGTTTTTT.

The chain uses TRBV24-1 and TRBJ2-6; unclear D gene. In germline, CDR1 is KGHDR, CDR2 SFDVKD. CDR3 length: 13 residues. The germline V and J ends were trimmed by 5 bases and 4 bases, with 5 bases remaining between them. This CDR3 is CATSGRGANVLTF. The CDR3 DNA follows: TGTGCCACCAGTGGACGGGGGGCCAACGTCCTGACTTTC.

The chain couples TRBV30 to TRBJ2-7; the D is unclear. The CDR3 has 13 amino acids. CDR1 is GTSNPN, CDR2 SVGIG, per germline (reference sequence). Trimming took off 3 bases at V and 0 bases at J, with 9 bases between the two ends. The CDR3 loop is CAWSVASSYEQYF. The CDR3 DNA reads as TGTGCCTGGAGCGTTGCATCCTCCTACGAGCAGTACTTC.

This chain uses TRBV7-2 with TRBJ1-3; 7 bases map to TRBD1. Germline V gene lookup returns CDR1 SGHTA and CDR2 FQGNSA. The ends lost 5 bases at V and 2 bases at J; junction bases unmatched: 6. CDR3 size: 15 residues. The CDR3 reads CASSVRGLAGNTIYF. The CDR3 DNA is TGTGCCAGCAGCGTTAGGGGGCTTGCTGGAAACACCATATATTTT.

The chain recombines TRBV7-8 with TRBJ1-2; the match to TRBD1 covers 9 bases. CDR3 length: 15 amino acids. The trim removed 4 bases at V and 0 bases at J, leaving 3 bases unmatched. Germline V gene lookup returns CDR1 SGHVS and CDR2 FQNEAQ. The CDR3 sequence: CASSWGQGSNYGYTF. CDR3 coding DNA: TGTGCCAGCAGCTGGGGACAGGGATCTAACTATGGCTACACCTTC.

V gene TRBV9 combines with J gene TRBJ1-1, with D possibly being TRBD1 (6 bases). Trimming removed 3 bases at V and 0 bases at J, with 15 bases between. Germline loops: CDR1 SGDLS, CDR2 YYNGEE. CDR3 length: 16 residues. CDR3 residues: CASSAGLGTLNTEAFF. Here the CDR3 DNA reads TGTGCCAGCAGCGCAGGGCTTGGGACATTGAACACTGAAGCTTTCTTT.

This clonotype appeared many times. The chain joins TRBV24-1 to TRBJ2-5, with D perhaps matching TRBD1 or TRBD2 (6 bases each). The germline V gene encodes CDR1 KGHDR and CDR2 SFDVKD. This CDR3 has 13 amino acids. V was cut by 9 bases and J by 4 bases, with 14 bases left in between. For the CDR3, the DNA is TGTGCCACCCGGGGTGGGGGGCTAGAGACCCAGTACTTC. It yields the protein CATRGGGLETQYF.

This clonotype was counted only a few times. The V and J genes are TRBV20-1 and TRBJ1-4; maybe TRBD1 (6 bases). The CDR3 runs to 16 residues. V was clipped by 3 bases and J by 4 bases, with 18 bases between them. Germline CDR1 is DFQATT and CDR2 is SNEGSKA (reference sequence). CDR3 sequence: CSASPGVGQINEKLFF. As DNA, the CDR3 is TGCAGTGCTAGTCCGGGCGTCGGACAGATTAATGAAAAACTGTTTTTT.

The chain uses TRBV20-1 and TRBJ2-2; TRBD1 or TRBD2 may be the D gene (6 bases each). The CDR3 covers 15 residues. CDR1 DFQATT and CDR2 SNEGSKA come from the germline V gene (reference sequence). V lost 3 bases and J 4 bases, leaving 15 bases between the germline ends. In DNA form, the CDR3 reads TGCAGTGCTAGGAAAGGGGGGCTCGTCACCGGGGAGCTGTTTTTT. Encoded protein: CSARKGGLVTGELFF.